This entry lists 16 T cell receptor beta chains sequenced from one sample in a study of shared clonotypes between healthy human individuals. Profiling relied on immunoSEQ multiplex PCR, and the TCRdb table lists in-frame clones only, not all of them. The sample records roughly 500,000 clones, about 76% being singletons. Sample: PBMCs. These receptors were taken from a middle-aged woman in good health. Some clones in this sample may be carry-over from other donors' samples.

This chain links TRBV4-2 with TRBJ1-4, with a weak D call TRBD1 (6 bases). The germline CDR1 and CDR2 sequences are LGHNA and YNFKEQ. With 1 base removed from V and 0 bases from J, the gap between germline ends came to 9 bases. CDR3 length: 16 amino acids. CDR3 DNA: TGTGCCAGCAGCCAAGGAGGGGGGTCAACTAATGAAAAACTGTTTTTT. Translation: CASSQGGGSTNEKLFF.

The V call is TRBV30, the J call TRBJ2-1, with D unclear. V shed 2 bases and J shed 4 bases, with 9 bases lying between them. The germline V gene encodes CDR1 GTSNPN and CDR2 SVGIG (reference sequence). The CDR3 contains 13 residues. The CDR3 bases are TGTGCCTGGAGTACCGACCATTACAATGAGCAGTTCTTC. It specifies CAWSTDHYNEQFF.

The V gene is TRBV6-6, the J gene TRBJ2-1; D is undetermined. CDR1 and CDR2 from the germline V gene are MNHNY and SVGAGI (reference sequence). This CDR3 has 11 amino acids. Trimming left V 5 bases short and J 10 bases short, with 9 bases between. The CDR3 reads CASSIVGEQFF. CDR3 bases: TGTGCCAGCAGTATAGTAGGCGAGCAGTTCTTC.

The chain couples TRBV4-2 to TRBJ1-5, with TRBD1 identical over 9 bases. The CDR3 sequence is 16 residues long. Per germline, CDR1 LGHNA and CDR2 YNFKEQ. Losses at the gene ends were 0 bases for V and 5 bases for J; bases not matched to a gene: 5. DNA of the CDR3: TGTGCCAGCAGCCAAGAAATCGGGACAGGGTATCAGCCCCAGCATTTT. Translation gives CASSQEIGTGYQPQHF.

This clone was counted only a few times. This chain connects TRBV6-1 to TRBJ1-2; D is unclear. Germline V gene sequence: CDR1 MNHNS, CDR2 SASEGT. Trimming stripped 5 bases from V and 2 bases from J, with 9 bases between. The CDR3 contains 13 residues. The chain's CDR3 is CASSPSPNYGYTF. DNA for the CDR3: TGTGCCAGCAGTCCTTCTCCCAACTATGGCTACACCTTC.

The chain carries TRBV7-9 and TRBJ2-3; 7 bases line up with TRBD2. Germline assignment: CDR1 SEHNR and CDR2 FQNEAQ (reference sequence). This CDR3 comprises 16 residues. V was clipped by 2 bases and J by 0 bases; unmatched bases: 5. CDR3 in amino acids: CASSLLTSASTDTQYF. CDR3 in DNA: TGTGCCAGCAGCTTACTCACTAGCGCCAGCACAGATACGCAGTATTTT.

The CDR3 loop reads CASSRENYEQYF. The DNA of the CDR3 is TGTGCCAGCTCACGAGAAAACTACGAGCAGTACTTC. The rearrangement links TRBV18 to TRBJ2-5; no reliable D call. The DNA end is a closer match to TRBJ2-7, so the J assignment may be wrong. Germline V gene data show CDR1 as KGHSH and CDR2 as LQKENI. There are 12 residues in the CDR3.

Remarks on this clone: This may be a read error, as it is one base from a much larger clone. This chain connects TRBV7-2 to TRBJ2-7; 11 bases agree with TRBD2. Losses at the gene ends were 9 bases for V and 2 bases for J; bases not matched to a gene: 6. From germline, CDR1 is SGHTA and CDR2 FQGNSA. CDR3 length equals 14 residues. CDR3 loop: CARSLAGGPYEQYF. The CDR3 nucleotides are TGTGCCAGAAGCCTAGCGGGAGGCCCCTACGAGCAGTACTTC.

The genes are TRBV29-1 and TRBJ2-1, with D unclear. This CDR3 has 11 amino acids. Per the germline V gene, CDR1 is SQVTM and CDR2 is ANQGSEA. The V end lost 3 bases, the J end lost 4 bases, and 4 bases lay between the germline ends. The CDR3 loop is CSVDHYNEQFF. The CDR3 region has the DNA TGCAGCGTTGACCATTACAATGAGCAGTTCTTC.

The rearrangement uses TRBV7-8 and TRBJ1-2; 10 bases are shared with TRBD1. The V and J ends lost 5 bases and 7 bases, in that order; junction bases with no gene match: 13. Germline lookup yields CDR1 SGHVS and CDR2 FQNEAQ. The length of the CDR3 is 16 residues. Here the CDR3 reads CASSKDRGISPFGYTF. The DNA for the CDR3 is TGTGCCAGCAGCAAGGACAGGGGGATTTCTCCCTTTGGCTACACCTTC.

This clone was found once. V and J are TRBV7-9 and TRBJ1-1; weak D call: TRBD1 (5 bases). V was clipped by 4 bases and J by 6 bases, with 9 bases between them. Germline CDR1 reads SEHNR; CDR2 reads FQNEAQ (reference sequence). The CDR3 is made up of 12 amino acids. The CDR3 region has the DNA TGTGCCAGCAGCTCCGACAGTCCTGAAGCTTTCTTT. As protein: CASSSDSPEAFF.

The CDR3 coding sequence is TGTGCCAGCAGCTTTGTCGGGGGGAGGGCCCGTCAAGAGACCCAGTACTTC. It encodes CASSFVGGRARQETQYF. This sequence joins TRBV5-4 and TRBJ2-5; 7 positions match TRBD2. After removal of 2 bases from V and 2 bases from J, the junction contained 12 bases not matched to a gene. CDR1 is SGHNT and CDR2 is YYREEE in the germline V gene (reference sequence). The CDR3 contains 17 residues. Full variable domain (rest looked up from reference TRBV5-4 and TRBJ2-5): ETGVTQSPTHLIKTRGQQVTLRCSSQSGHNTVSWYQQALGQGPQFIFQYYREEENGRGNFPPRFSGLQFPNYSSELNVNALELDDSALYLCASSFVGGRARQETQYFGPGTRLLVL.

The V gene is TRBV6-1, the J gene TRBJ1-2; 9 positions match TRBD1. This CDR3 spans 13 amino acids. After removal of 6 bases from V and 2 bases from J, the junction contained 1 base not matched to a gene. CDR1 and CDR2 (germline): MNHNS, SASEGT. DNA of the CDR3: TGTGCCAGCAGGGGGACAGGGAACTATGGCTACACCTTC. Translated: CASRGTGNYGYTF.

The rearrangement links TRBV15 to TRBJ2-3; 11 bases align to TRBD2. The trim removed 11 bases at V and 3 bases at J, leaving 4 bases unmatched. Germline CDR1 reads LNHNV; CDR2 reads YYDKDF (reference sequence). The CDR3 is made up of 13 amino acids. CDR3 DNA sequence: TGTGCCGTAGCGGGAGGGCCGACAGATACGCAGTATTTT. Encoded protein: CAVAGGPTDTQYF.

The chain combines TRBV30 with TRBJ1-2; D possibly corresponds to TRBD1 (6 bases). This CDR3 has 18 residues. From germline, CDR1 is GTSNPN and CDR2 SVGIG (reference sequence). Between the trimmed V and J ends, which lost 0 bases and 0 bases, there was a span of 20 bases. CDR3 sequence reads: CAWSVLGTGRPTNYGYTF. The DNA for the CDR3 is TGTGCCTGGAGTGTACTAGGAACAGGGCGTCCGACTAACTATGGCTACACCTTC.

In this sample, this clone turned up once. This likely traces to a read error, being one base from a far larger clone. The V and J genes are TRBV9 and TRBJ1-5, with 10 positions matching TRBD1. The CDR3 is made up of 15 amino acids. Looked up from germline, CDR1 is SGDLS and CDR2 is YYNGEE. V was pared by 0 bases and J by 9 bases, with 6 bases of the junction left unmatched. Written as DNA, the CDR3 is TGTGCCAGCAGCGTAGGGACAGGGGGATCTCGGCCCCAGCATTTT. Its translation is CASSVGTGGSRPQHF. Supplemented by reference TRBV9 and TRBJ1-5, the full variable domain reads DSGVTQTPKHLITATGQRVTLRCSPRSGDLSVYWYQQSLDQGLQFLIQYYNGEERAKGNILERFSAQQFPDLHSELNLSSLELGDSALYFCASSVGTGGSRPQHFGDGTRLSIL.